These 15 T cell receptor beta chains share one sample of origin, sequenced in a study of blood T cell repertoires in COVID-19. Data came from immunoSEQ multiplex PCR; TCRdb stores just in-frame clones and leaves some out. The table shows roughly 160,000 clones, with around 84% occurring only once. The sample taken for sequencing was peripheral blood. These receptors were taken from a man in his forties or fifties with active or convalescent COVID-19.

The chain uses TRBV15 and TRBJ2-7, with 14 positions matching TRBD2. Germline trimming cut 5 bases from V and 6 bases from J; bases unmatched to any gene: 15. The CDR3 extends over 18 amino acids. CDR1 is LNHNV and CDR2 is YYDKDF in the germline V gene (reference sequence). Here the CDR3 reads CATSSPLGTSGRGGEQYF. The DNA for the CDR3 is TGTGCCACCAGCTCACCCTTGGGGACTAGCGGGAGAGGTGGCGAGCAGTACTTC.

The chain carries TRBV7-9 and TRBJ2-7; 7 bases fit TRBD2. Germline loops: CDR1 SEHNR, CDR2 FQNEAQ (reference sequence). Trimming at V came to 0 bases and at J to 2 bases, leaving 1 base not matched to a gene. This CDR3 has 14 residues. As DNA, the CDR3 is TGTGCCAGCAGCTTAGCGGGGAGGGCCTACGAGCAGTACTTC. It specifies CASSLAGRAYEQYF.

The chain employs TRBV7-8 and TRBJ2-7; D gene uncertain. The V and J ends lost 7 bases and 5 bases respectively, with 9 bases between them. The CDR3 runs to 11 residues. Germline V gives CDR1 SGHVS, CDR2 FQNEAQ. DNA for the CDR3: TGTGCCAGCACCTATCTACACGAGCAGTACTTC. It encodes CASTYLHEQYF.

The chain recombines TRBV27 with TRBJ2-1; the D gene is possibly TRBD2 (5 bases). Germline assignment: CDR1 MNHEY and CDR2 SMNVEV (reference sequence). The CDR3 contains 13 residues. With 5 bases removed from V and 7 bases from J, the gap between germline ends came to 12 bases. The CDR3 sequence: CASSEGFGNEQFF. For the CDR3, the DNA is TGTGCCAGCAGTGAGGGTTTCGGGAATGAGCAGTTCTTC.

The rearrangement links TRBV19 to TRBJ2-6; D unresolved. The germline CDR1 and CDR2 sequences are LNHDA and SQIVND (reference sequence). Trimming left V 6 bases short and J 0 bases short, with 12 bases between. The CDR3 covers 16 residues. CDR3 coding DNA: TGTGCCAGTAGCCCTCGACTTAGCTCTGGGGCCAACGTCCTGACTTTC. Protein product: CASSPRLSSGANVLTF.

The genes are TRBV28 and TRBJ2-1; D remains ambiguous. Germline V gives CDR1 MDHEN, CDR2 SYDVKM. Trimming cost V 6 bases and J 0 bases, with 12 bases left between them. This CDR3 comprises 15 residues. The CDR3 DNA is TGTGCCAGCAGCACCTTCTCTAGCTCCTACAATGAGCAGTTCTTC. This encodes CASSTFSSSYNEQFF.

In DNA, the CDR3 is TGCGCCAGCAGCCAAGAGACTGGACAGGTCCGGACACCCCTCCACTTT. Residues: CASSQETGQVRTPLHF. The genes are TRBV4-3 and TRBJ1-6; 7 nucleotides match TRBD1. V dropped 0 bases and J dropped 11; count of bases not matched to a gene: 10. CDR3 length: 16 residues. Germline V gene data show CDR1 as LGHNA and CDR2 as YSLEER.

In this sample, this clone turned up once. The CDR3 nucleotides are TGTGCCAGCTCACCAGTTTCCGGGAGGTCTTCCTACAATGAGCAGTTCTTC. It encodes CASSPVSGRSSYNEQFF. The gene calls are TRBV18 and TRBJ2-1; 7 bases agree with TRBD2. The germline V gene encodes CDR1 KGHSH and CDR2 LQKENI. V was clipped by 2 bases and J by 1 base; unmatched bases: 8. This CDR3 comprises 17 residues.

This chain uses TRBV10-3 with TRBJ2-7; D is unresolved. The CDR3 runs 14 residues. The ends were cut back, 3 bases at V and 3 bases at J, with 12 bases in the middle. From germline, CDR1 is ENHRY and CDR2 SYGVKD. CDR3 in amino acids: CAISDPTRRYEQYF. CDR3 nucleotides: TGTGCCATCAGTGACCCGACACGGCGCTACGAGCAGTACTTC.

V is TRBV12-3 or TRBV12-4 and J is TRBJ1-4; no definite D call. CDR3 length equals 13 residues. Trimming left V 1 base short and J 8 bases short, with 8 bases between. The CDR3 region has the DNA TGTGCCAGCAGTTTAGTGGGCACGGAAAAACTGTTTTTT. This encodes CASSLVGTEKLFF.

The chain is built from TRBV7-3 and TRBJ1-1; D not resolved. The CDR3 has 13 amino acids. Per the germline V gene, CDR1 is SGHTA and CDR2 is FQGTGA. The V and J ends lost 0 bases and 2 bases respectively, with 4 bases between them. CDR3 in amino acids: CASSLTLNTEAFF. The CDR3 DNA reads TGTGCCAGCAGCTTAACATTAAACACTGAAGCTTTCTTT.

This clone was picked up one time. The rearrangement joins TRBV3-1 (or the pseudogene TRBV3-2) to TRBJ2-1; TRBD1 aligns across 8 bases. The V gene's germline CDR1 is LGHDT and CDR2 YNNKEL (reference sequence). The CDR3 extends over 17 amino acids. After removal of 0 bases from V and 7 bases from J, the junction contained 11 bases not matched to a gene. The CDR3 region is CASSQDSGQGITNEQFF. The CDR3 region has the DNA TGTGCCAGCAGCCAAGATAGCGGACAGGGAATTACAAATGAGCAGTTCTTC.

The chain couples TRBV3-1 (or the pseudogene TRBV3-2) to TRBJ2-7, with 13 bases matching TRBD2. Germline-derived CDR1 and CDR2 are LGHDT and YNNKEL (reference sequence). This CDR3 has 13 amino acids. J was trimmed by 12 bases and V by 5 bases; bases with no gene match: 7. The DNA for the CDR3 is TGTGCCAGCAGCGCCGGGACTAGCGGGAAAGGGTACTTC. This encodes CASSAGTSGKGYF.

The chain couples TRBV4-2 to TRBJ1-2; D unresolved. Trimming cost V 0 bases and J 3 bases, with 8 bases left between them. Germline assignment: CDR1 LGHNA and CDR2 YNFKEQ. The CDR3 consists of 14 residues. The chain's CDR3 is CASSQDREDYGYTF. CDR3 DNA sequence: TGTGCCAGCAGCCAAGATCGGGAGGACTATGGCTACACCTTC.

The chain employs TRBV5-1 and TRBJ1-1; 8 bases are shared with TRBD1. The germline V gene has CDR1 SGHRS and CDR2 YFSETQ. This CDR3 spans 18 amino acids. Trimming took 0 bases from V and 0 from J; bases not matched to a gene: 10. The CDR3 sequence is CASSLALTGGLLNTEAFF. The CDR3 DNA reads TGCGCCAGCAGCTTGGCCCTAACAGGGGGTTTATTGAACACTGAAGCTTTCTTT.